A single sample is the source of the 17 T cell receptor beta chains below, sequenced in a study of cytomegalovirus exposure and HLA in healthy donors. Libraries were prepared by immunoSEQ multiplex PCR; TCRdb keeps only in-frame clonotypes and omits some of them. The sample includes 150,000 to 180,000 clones, 75% to 90% of them seen just once. Sequenced sample: PBMCs. These receptors were collected from a man aged 18 to 29 in good health and CMV-seropositive.

The CDR3 sequence is CASSPTSGGDYNEQFF. Written as DNA, the CDR3 is TGTGCCAGCAGCCCGACTAGCGGGGGGGACTACAATGAGCAGTTCTTC. The chain is built from TRBV7-9 and TRBJ2-1; 14 bases agree with TRBD2. Germline lookup yields CDR1 SEHNR and CDR2 FQNEAQ (reference sequence). The CDR3 extends over 16 amino acids. The ends lost 5 bases at V and 3 bases at J; junction bases unmatched: 3.

This chain links TRBV29-1 with TRBJ2-7, with a possible D match to TRBD2 (6 bases). V lost 1 base, J lost 0 bases, and 13 bases lay in between. This CDR3 is built from 15 residues. CDR1 is SQVTM and CDR2 is ANQGSEA in the germline V gene. The CDR3 DNA reads TGCAGCGTTGAAGGGGGGGACTCCCGCTCCTACGAGCAGTACTTC. Translated: CSVEGGDSRSYEQYF.

The chain employs TRBV19 and TRBJ2-7; 11 bases match TRBD1. V shed 7 bases, J shed 2 bases, and the junction held 10 bases outside the gene matches. CDR1 is LNHDA, CDR2 SQIVND, per germline (reference sequence). The CDR3 has 16 amino acids. As DNA, the CDR3 is TGTGCCAGTAAGGCGAGTGGGGGACAGGGGGCCTACGAGCAGTACTTC. Protein: CASKASGGQGAYEQYF. Supplemented by reference TRBV19 and TRBJ2-7, the full variable domain reads DGGITQSPKYLFRKEGQNVTLSCEQNLNHDAMYWYRQDPGQGLRLIYYSQIVNDFQKGDIAEGYSVSREKKESFPLTVTSAQKNPTAFYLCASKASGGQGAYEQYFGPGTRLTVT.

The gene calls are TRBV20-1 and TRBJ2-1, with D unclear. Germline V gene data show CDR1 as DFQATT and CDR2 as SNEGSKA (reference sequence). The CDR3 is 11 residues long. V was trimmed by 3 bases and J by 7 bases, leaving 7 bases between them. The CDR3 DNA is TGCAGTGCTAGGCTACAGAATGAGCAGTTCTTC. It is translated as CSARLQNEQFF.

The rearrangement links TRBV10-1 to TRBJ2-7; 10 bases align to TRBD1. Germline-derived CDR1 and CDR2 are WNHNN and SYGVQD (reference sequence). Germline trimming cut 3 bases from V and 5 bases from J; bases unmatched to any gene: 7. This CDR3 has 15 amino acids. The CDR3 nucleotides are TGCGCCAGCAGTGACCCGGACAGGGGGATTAACGAGCAGTACTTC. Translating it yields CASSDPDRGINEQYF.

The chain uses TRBV7-9 and TRBJ2-1; 8 nucleotides line up with TRBD2. Germline V gene data show CDR1 as SEHNR and CDR2 as FQNEAQ (reference sequence). Unmatched junction bases numbered 12, after V lost 6 bases and J lost 5 bases. The CDR3 spans 16 residues. The CDR3 region is CASSPWSGRMDNEQFF. The CDR3 nucleotides read TGTGCCAGCAGTCCCTGGAGCGGGAGAATGGACAATGAGCAGTTCTTC.

The chain has TRBV7-2 and TRBJ2-5; perhaps TRBD2 as D (6 bases). The CDR3 has 12 amino acids. V shed 8 bases and J shed 7 bases, with 14 bases lying between them. Germline CDR1 and CDR2: SGHTA and FQGNSA. In DNA form, the CDR3 reads TGTGCCAGCGGGGCGGGGATTTGGACCCAGTACTTC. Translation gives CASGAGIWTQYF. Looking up the rest from reference TRBV7-2 and TRBJ2-5 gives the full variable domain: GAGVSQSPSNKVTEKGKDVELRCDPISGHTALYWYRQSLGQGLEFLIYFQGNSAPDKSGLPSDRFSAERTGGSVSTLTIQRTQQEDSAVYLCASGAGIWTQYFGPGTRLLVL.

The chain couples TRBV6-5 to TRBJ1-2; 9 bases map to TRBD1. CDR3 size: 13 residues. The germline CDR1 and CDR2 sequences are MNHEY and SVGAGI. The V and J ends lost 2 bases and 8 bases, in that order; junction bases with no gene match: 3. The CDR3 spells CASSYGTGWGYTF. CDR3 DNA: TGTGCCAGCAGTTACGGGACAGGGTGGGGCTACACCTTC.

There are a few counts of this clone. The rearrangement links TRBV9 to TRBJ2-2, with a weak D call TRBD2 (6 bases). This CDR3 contains 12 residues. The germline CDR1 and CDR2 sequences are SGDLS and YYNGEE. V shed 4 bases and J shed 7 bases, with 8 bases lying between them. Here the CDR3 reads CASSLAYGELFF. The CDR3, as DNA: TGTGCCAGCAGCCTAGCGTACGGGGAGCTGTTTTTT.

Worth noting for this clone: Sequence at one end of the junction differs from germline and may be a read error. In DNA form, the CDR3 reads TGTGCCAGCAGTGAAGCGCAAGGGGAACCGGACAATGAGCAATTCTTC. It specifies CASSEAQGEPDNEQFF. The genes are TRBV6-1 and TRBJ2-1, with a weak D call TRBD1 (5 bases). This CDR3 is 16 amino acids long. Germline V gives CDR1 MNHNS, CDR2 SASEGT.

CDR3 coding DNA: TGTGCCAGCAACCGCGGTCCTTCCTACGAGCAGTACTTC. Amino acids: CASNRGPSYEQYF. V gene TRBV7-9 combines with J gene TRBJ2-7; the D is unclear. The CDR3 covers 13 residues. Trimming pared 7 bases from V and 1 base from J, leaving 11 bases between. The germline gives CDR1 SEHNR, CDR2 FQNEAQ (reference sequence).

The V and J genes are TRBV27 and TRBJ2-3; 7 nucleotides align to TRBD1. The length of the CDR3 is 18 residues. Trimming removed 2 bases from V and 4 bases from J; junction bases left unmatched: 15. Germline V gene lookup returns CDR1 MNHEY and CDR2 SMNVEV (reference sequence). The chain's CDR3 is CASSLGGQPGTHADTQYF. Written as DNA, the CDR3 is TGTGCCAGCAGTTTAGGGGGACAGCCGGGGACACACGCAGATACGCAGTATTTT.

V gene TRBV11-2 combines with J gene TRBJ2-3; 14 bases are a match to TRBD2. From germline, CDR1 is SGHAT and CDR2 FQNNGV. The V gene end was trimmed by 2 bases and the J gene end by 5 bases; junction bases not matched to a gene: 12. This CDR3 has 19 amino acids. CDR3 in amino acids: CASSLIPSGLAGDRDTQYF. The CDR3 DNA sequence: TGTGCCAGCAGCTTAATACCGTCGGGACTAGCGGGAGATAGAGATACGCAGTATTTT.

J is TRBJ1-2 and V is TRBV19; 7 nucleotides align to TRBD1. This CDR3 spans 15 amino acids. CDR1 is LNHDA and CDR2 is SQIVND in the germline V gene (reference sequence). With 5 bases clipped from V and 2 bases from J, the junction kept 8 bases outside the gene matches. The CDR3 region is CASSSWTGRNYGYTF. The CDR3 nucleotides are TGTGCCAGTAGTTCCTGGACAGGTCGCAACTATGGCTACACCTTC.

The chain uses TRBV4-2 and TRBJ2-7, with D perhaps matching TRBD1 (6 bases). With 1 base removed from V and 6 bases from J, the gap between germline ends came to 16 bases. CDR1 is LGHNA and CDR2 is YNFKEQ in the germline V gene. The CDR3 loop spans 15 amino acids. CDR3 sequence reads: CASSQVRDTGTEQYF. The CDR3 DNA reads TGTGCCAGCAGCCAAGTCCGGGACACCGGTACCGAGCAGTACTTC.

This chain uses TRBV7-9 with TRBJ2-5; TRBD2 matches at 8 bases. J was trimmed by 2 bases and V by 5 bases; bases with no gene match: 4. This CDR3 region has 14 residues. Germline CDR1 and CDR2: SEHNR and FQNEAQ (reference sequence). The CDR3 nucleotides read TGTGCCAGCAGCCCGGGGGGGGCGCAAGAGACCCAGTACTTC. This codes for CASSPGGAQETQYF.

The chain uses TRBV9 and TRBJ1-4; TRBD1 matches 8 bases. This CDR3 has 15 residues. CDR1 and CDR2 from the germline V gene are SGDLS and YYNGEE. The J segment lost 8 bases and the V segment lost 2 bases, leaving 8 bases of the junction unmatched. This chain's CDR3 is CASSVTGEGREKLFF. CDR3 DNA: TGTGCCAGCAGCGTGACAGGGGAAGGGCGCGAAAAACTGTTTTTT. Based on the CDR3 plus reference TRBV9 and TRBJ1-4, the full variable domain is DSGVTQTPKHLITATGQRVTLRCSPRSGDLSVYWYQQSLDQGLQFLIQYYNGEERAKGNILERFSAQQFPDLHSELNLSSLELGDSALYFCASSVTGEGREKLFFGSGTQLSVL.